These 23 T cell receptor beta chains share one sample of origin, sequenced in a study of T-cell memory formation after mild COVID-19. TCRdb re-analysed the 5' RACE reads in MiXCR, keeping a single row per CDR3 protein. The sample has 350,000 to 450,000 distinct CDR3 sequences; about 19% are singletons. Source material: PBMCs or a T cell subset sorted from them (not recorded which). Receptors originate from an adult woman who had mild COVID-19 (a few samples of this study predate the infection). Cell type and time point are not known.

The gene calls are TRBV12-3 or TRBV12-4 and TRBJ2-4; no definite D call. The CDR3 contains 16 residues. Trimming pared 4 bases from V and 0 bases from J, leaving 13 bases between. CDR3 region: CASSSTLSLAKNIQYF. Here the CDR3 DNA reads TGTGCCAGCAGTTCGACACTGTCACTAGCCAAAAACATTCAGTACTTC.

V and J are TRBV7-9 and TRBJ2-5, with 8 bases matching TRBD1. Germline assignment: CDR1 SEHNR and CDR2 FQNEAQ (reference sequence). CDR3 size: 14 residues. V gave up 7 bases and J gave up 2 bases; unmatched junction bases: 6. The CDR3 sequence: CASTPGQAQETQYF. CDR3 coding DNA: TGTGCCAGCACCCCGGGACAGGCGCAAGAGACCCAGTACTTC.

V usage is TRBV7-9 and J usage is TRBJ2-1; maybe TRBD1 (6 bases). The CDR3 runs 15 residues. Deletions cut 1 base from V and 4 bases from J, with 11 bases between. Germline CDR1 is SEHNR and CDR2 is FQNEAQ (reference sequence). The CDR3: CASSLEGVPYNEQFF. In DNA, the CDR3 is TGTGCCAGCAGCTTAGAGGGGGTTCCTTACAATGAGCAGTTCTTC.

This clonotype was recorded a few times. V usage is TRBV3-1 and J usage is TRBJ2-1; D is undetermined. The CDR3 spans 14 residues. Trimming took off 3 bases at V and 3 bases at J, with 9 bases between the two ends. Germline values: CDR1 LGHDT, CDR2 YNNKEL (reference sequence). The CDR3 protein is CASSHSDGYNEQFF. CDR3 bases: TGTGCCAGCAGCCATTCAGACGGCTACAATGAGCAGTTCTTC.

The CDR3 DNA reads TGTGCCAGCAGCCAAGATTGGAGGCCAGGGAGTTACGAGCAGTACTTC. It codes for CASSQDWRPGSYEQYF. The V gene is TRBV3-1, the J gene TRBJ2-7; D assignment may be TRBD1 or TRBD2 (5 bases each). V was clipped by 0 bases and J by 4 bases, with 16 bases between them. Germline CDR1 LGHDT, CDR2 YNNKEL (reference sequence). The CDR3 is 16 residues long.

The rearrangement uses TRBV24-1 and TRBJ1-2; TRBD1 is a possible D gene (6 bases). The length of the CDR3 is 14 residues. CDR1 is KGHDR, CDR2 SFDVKD, per germline. V lost 5 bases to trimming and J lost 2 bases, with 11 bases between them. Here the CDR3 reads CATSGQGGNYGYTF. The CDR3 coding sequence is TGTGCCACCAGTGGGCAAGGGGGAAACTATGGCTACACCTTC.

This clonotype was counted only a few times. This sequence joins TRBV29-1 and TRBJ2-2; D is possibly TRBD1 or TRBD2 (5 bases each). Trimming cost V 2 bases and J 4 bases, with 11 bases left between them. The CDR3 spans 14 residues. Germline CDR1 reads SQVTM; CDR2 reads ANQGSEA. CDR3 bases: TGCAGCGTTGAATCGGGGCAGGTCACCGGGGAGCTGTTTTTT. Its translation: CSVESGQVTGELFF.

Only a few counts were recorded for this clonotype. V usage is TRBV29-1 and J usage is TRBJ2-1, with no clear D. Germline V gives CDR1 SQVTM, CDR2 ANQGSEA. The CDR3 loop spans 11 amino acids. With 0 bases removed from V and 9 bases from J, the gap between germline ends came to 6 bases. CDR3: CSVEELLEQFF. The CDR3 DNA reads as TGCAGCGTTGAAGAGTTGCTTGAGCAGTTCTTC.

This clonotype was detected a few times. V and J are TRBV2 and TRBJ2-7; D perhaps matches TRBD1 (6 bases). CDR1 and CDR2 (germline): SNHLY, FYNNEI. V was clipped by 3 bases and J by 2 bases, with 32 bases between them. CDR3 length equals 21 residues. CDR3 residues: CASSDPPPTGNGKGLTYEQYF. CDR3 sequence (DNA): TGTGCCAGCAGTGATCCTCCGCCGACAGGAAATGGGAAGGGGTTGACCTACGAGCAGTACTTC.

In its sample, this clonotype was seen a few times. The rearrangement links TRBV7-6 to TRBJ1-1; tentative D call: TRBD1 (5 bases). Between the trimmed V and J ends, which lost 6 bases and 5 bases, there was a span of 16 bases. The CDR3 runs 14 residues. The germline CDR1 and CDR2 sequences are SGHVS and FNYEAQ. The CDR3 sequence: CASSYPGKKTEAFF. CDR3 nucleotides: TGTGCCAGCAGTTATCCAGGGAAGAAGACTGAAGCTTTCTTT.

V usage is TRBV24-1 and J usage is TRBJ1-2; D may be TRBD1 (6 bases). This CDR3 contains 13 residues. V was shortened by 5 bases and J by 4 bases, with 10 bases between the two germline ends. CDR1 and CDR2 (germline): KGHDR, SFDVKD. CDR3 protein: CATSVGAGYGYTF. CDR3 bases: TGTGCCACCAGTGTGGGGGCTGGCTATGGCTACACCTTC.

This clonotype was counted ten times or more. The J gene is TRBJ2-3, the V gene TRBV9, with 7 positions matching TRBD2. CDR1 SGDLS and CDR2 YYNGEE come from the germline V gene. CDR3 length: 19 amino acids. The V gene end was trimmed by 0 bases and the J gene end by 0 bases; junction bases not matched to a gene: 13. The CDR3: CASSVVPASGTSSTDTQYF. CDR3 sequence (DNA): TGTGCCAGCAGCGTAGTGCCGGCTAGCGGAACCTCTAGCACAGATACGCAGTATTTT.

This chain uses TRBV12-3 or TRBV12-4 with TRBJ2-2, with D perhaps TRBD1 (5 bases). V was trimmed by 5 bases and J by 6 bases, leaving 19 bases between them. This CDR3 comprises 16 residues. The CDR3 loop is CASSPWPAIGAGELFF. In DNA form, the CDR3 reads TGTGCCAGCAGTCCCTGGCCCGCTATAGGGGCCGGGGAGCTGTTTTTT.

This clonotype appeared many times. This chain joins TRBV18 and TRBJ2-1; D is undetermined. The CDR3 has 16 residues. The V end lost 0 bases, the J end lost 0 bases, and 9 bases lay between the germline ends. From germline, CDR1 is KGHSH and CDR2 LQKENI. The CDR3 DNA is TGTGCCAGCTCACCACCGGAACTGAGCTCCTACAATGAGCAGTTCTTC. It translates to CASSPPELSSYNEQFF.

This clonotype was detected only a few times. The chain couples TRBV7-9 to TRBJ2-5; D is perhaps TRBD2 (5 bases). Germline-derived CDR1 and CDR2 are SEHNR and FQNEAQ (reference sequence). The CDR3 is 14 residues long. Trimming took 6 bases from V and 1 from J, leaving 12 bases between them. In DNA, the CDR3 is TGTGCCAGCAGAGATAGAGGGATCCAAGAGACCCAGTACTTC. Protein product: CASRDRGIQETQYF.

The rearrangement joins TRBV20-1 to TRBJ1-2, with D possibly being TRBD1 (5 bases). Germline loops: CDR1 DFQATT, CDR2 SNEGSKA (reference sequence). The CDR3 length is 14 residues. Trimming stripped 3 bases from V and 3 bases from J, with 14 bases between. The CDR3 sequence is CSASPGEGYYGYTF. Here the CDR3 DNA reads TGCAGTGCTAGCCCCGGGGAGGGGTACTATGGCTACACCTTC.

This clonotype turned up a few times. In DNA, the CDR3 is TGTGCCAGCAGCCAAGATGGGCTAGCGGGAGATACGCAGTATTTT. Its translation: CASSQDGLAGDTQYF. J is TRBJ2-3 and V is TRBV4-2, with 8 bases fitting TRBD2. CDR3 length equals 15 residues. Germline loops: CDR1 LGHNA, CDR2 YNFKEQ. V lost 0 bases, J lost 5 bases, and 4 bases stayed unmatched.

The chain couples TRBV4-3 to TRBJ2-2; D call uncertain. This CDR3 spans 15 amino acids. The germline gives CDR1 LGHNA, CDR2 YSLEER. V was cut by 1 base and J by 6 bases, with 12 bases left in between. Here the CDR3 reads CASSQGTQKSGELFF. In nucleotides, the CDR3 is TGCGCCAGCAGCCAAGGGACGCAAAAGTCCGGGGAGCTGTTTTTT.

V gene TRBV14 combines with J gene TRBJ2-3; the match to TRBD2 covers 8 bases. The CDR3 runs 17 residues. V shed 0 bases, J shed 2 bases, and the junction held 7 bases outside the gene matches. The germline V gene has CDR1 SGHDN and CDR2 FVKESK. The CDR3 sequence is CASSQDLASGYTDTQYF. In nucleotides, the CDR3 is TGTGCCAGCAGCCAAGATCTTGCTAGCGGGTACACAGATACGCAGTATTTT.

This chain connects TRBV9 to TRBJ1-6; no firm D call. Trimming took 1 base from V and 9 from J, leaving 17 bases between them. The CDR3 spans 16 residues. Germline CDR1 and CDR2: SGDLS and YYNGEE. CDR3 sequence: CASSVIRRPRASPLHF. The CDR3 DNA sequence: TGTGCCAGCAGCGTAATAAGGCGTCCTCGGGCTTCACCCCTCCACTTT.

This clonotype occurred a few times. The chain links TRBV4-3 to TRBJ2-7; no clear D. Germline loops: CDR1 LGHNA, CDR2 YSLEER. This CDR3 contains 13 residues. Trimming left V 0 bases short and J 6 bases short, with 9 bases between. CDR3 sequence reads: CASSQDSTSEQYF. The CDR3 DNA reads TGCGCCAGCAGCCAAGATAGTACGTCCGAGCAGTACTTC.

This clonotype came up a few times. CDR3 protein: CASSHGTATDTQYF. CDR3 nucleotide sequence: TGTGCCAGCAGCCATGGGACAGCCACAGATACGCAGTATTTT. The chain is built from TRBV4-2 and TRBJ2-3; the match to TRBD1 covers 7 bases. Germline V CDR1 and CDR2: LGHNA, YNFKEQ. Trimming at V came to 3 bases and at J to 2 bases, leaving 2 bases not matched to a gene. CDR3 length equals 14 residues.

In this sample, this clonotype turned up a few times. The chain employs TRBV5-1 and TRBJ2-3, with 8 nucleotides matching TRBD2. With V trimmed by 4 bases and J by 2 bases, 9 bases remained unmatched. The V gene's germline CDR1 is SGHRS and CDR2 YFSETQ. The CDR3 is 16 amino acids. The CDR3 nucleotides read TGCGCCAGCAGCCCCCCACTAGCGGTACTCACAGATACGCAGTATTTT. Translated: CASSPPLAVLTDTQYF. Full variable domain (rest looked up from reference TRBV5-1 and TRBJ2-3): KAGVTQTPRYLIKTRGQQVTLSCSPISGHRSVSWYQQTPGQGLQFLFEYFSETQRNKGNFPGRFSGRQFSNSRSEMNVSTLELGDSALYLCASSPPLAVLTDTQYFGPGTRLTVL.